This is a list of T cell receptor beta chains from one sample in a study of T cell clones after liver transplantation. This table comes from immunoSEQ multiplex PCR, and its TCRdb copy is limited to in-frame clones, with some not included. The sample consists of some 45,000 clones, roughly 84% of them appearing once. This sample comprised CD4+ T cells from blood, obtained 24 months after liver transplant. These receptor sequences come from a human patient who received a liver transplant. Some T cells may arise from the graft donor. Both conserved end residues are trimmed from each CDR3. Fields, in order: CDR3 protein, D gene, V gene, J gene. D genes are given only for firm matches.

cdr3_aa: ASSSRVTPNTEAF
d_call: NA
v_call: TRBV4-2
j_call: TRBJ1-1

cdr3_aa: ASRLAGVAETQY
d_call: TRBD2
v_call: TRBV19
j_call: TRBJ2-5

cdr3_aa: AISGQTDTYEQY
d_call: NA
v_call: TRBV10-3
j_call: TRBJ2-7

cdr3_aa: ASSYGSQGSYEQY
d_call: NA
v_call: TRBV6-5
j_call: TRBJ2-7

cdr3_aa: ASSLVAGPYEQY
d_call: NA
v_call: TRBV5-6
j_call: TRBJ2-7

cdr3_aa: ASAIGETQY
d_call: NA
v_call: TRBV5-1
j_call: TRBJ2-5

cdr3_aa: ASSLQGGNSPLH
d_call: TRBD1
v_call: TRBV5-6
j_call: TRBJ1-6

cdr3_aa: ASSITRGGYEQY
d_call: NA
v_call: TRBV27
j_call: TRBJ2-7

cdr3_aa: ASSSGGRGNTIY
d_call: NA
v_call: TRBV2
j_call: TRBJ1-3

cdr3_aa: ASSRTRSYEQY
d_call: NA
v_call: TRBV7-2
j_call: NA

cdr3_aa: ASSLEREGSYEQF
d_call: TRBD2
v_call: TRBV5-1
j_call: TRBJ2-1